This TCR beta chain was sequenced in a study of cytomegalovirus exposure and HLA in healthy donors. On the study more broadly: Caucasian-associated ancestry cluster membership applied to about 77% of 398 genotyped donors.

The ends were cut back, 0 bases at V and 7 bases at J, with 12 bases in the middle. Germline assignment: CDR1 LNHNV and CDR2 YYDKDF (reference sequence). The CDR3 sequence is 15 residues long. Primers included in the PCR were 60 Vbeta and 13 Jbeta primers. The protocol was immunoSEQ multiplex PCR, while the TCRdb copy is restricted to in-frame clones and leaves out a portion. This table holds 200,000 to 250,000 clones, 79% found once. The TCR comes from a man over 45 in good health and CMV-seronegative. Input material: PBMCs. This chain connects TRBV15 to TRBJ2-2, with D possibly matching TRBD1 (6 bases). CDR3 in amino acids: CATSRDLAGVGELFF. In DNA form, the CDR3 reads TGTGCCACCAGCAGAGATCTGGCAGGGGTCGGGGAGCTGTTTTTT.